A selection of T cell receptor beta chains follows, all from one sample in a study of T cell clonotyping in hematopoietic cell transplantation. Assay: immunoSEQ multiplex PCR; the TCRdb copy retains only in-frame clones and omits some. The repertoire includes tens of thousands of clones, about 95% of them detected once, and roughly 1.5% sits in the top ten. Sample: peripheral blood mononuclear cells, taken before stem cell transplant. Receptors originate from a woman aged 50 to 60 with acute myeloid leukemia. Some clones in this sample may be carry-over from other donors' samples. CDR3s include the opening cysteine and the closing phenylalanine or tryptophan. Fields, in order: V gene, clone size, J gene, D gene, CDR3 DNA, CDR3 protein. A D gene is named only where the DNA matches it firmly. Size is stated for part of the rows, as once, few or many counts, or as a class when the clone is expanded.

>TRBV5-6|NA|TRBJ2-5|TRBD2
TGTGCCAGCAGCTTGGGCGGGGGGGAGCAGTTGGAGACCCAGTACTTC
CASSLGGGEQLETQYF
>TRBV27|NA|TRBJ2-1|TRBD2
TGTGCCAGCAGACCAACCCACGGACTAGCGGGAGGCAATGAGCAGTTCTTC
CASRPTHGLAGGNEQFF
>TRBV7-7|NA|TRBJ2-3|NA
TGTGCTAGCAGTATAAAAACAGATACGCAGTATTTT
CASSIKTDTQYF
>TRBV11-2|NA|TRBJ2-5|TRBD2
TGTGCCAGCAGCTTAGGTGGCCTAGCGGGGGCTCAAGAGACCCAGTACTTC
CASSLGGLAGAQETQYF
>TRBV5-8|NA|TRBJ1-5|TRBD1
TGTGCCAGCAGCGAAGTCCCGGGACAGGGATGGGCAAATCAGCCCCAGCATTTT
CASSEVPGQGWANQPQHF
>TRBV7-2|NA|TRBJ2-2|TRBD2
TGTGCCAGCAGCTCGGGGCTAGCGGGAGGGACCGGGGAGCTGTTTTTT
CASSSGLAGGTGELFF
>TRBV6-1|NA|TRBJ2-2|NA
TGTGCCAGCAGTGAAGGACGGAACACCGGGGAGCTGTTTTTT
CASSEGRNTGELFF
>TRBV7-2|NA|TRBJ2-7|NA
TGTGCCAGCAGCCACGACAGAGGTTACGAGCAGTACTTC
CASSHDRGYEQYF
>TRBV30|NA|TRBJ1-1|NA
TGTGCCTGGAGTGTTCAGGGTAACACTGAAGCTTTCTTT
CAWSVQGNTEAFF
>TRBV2|once|TRBJ2-2|NA
TGTGCCAGCAGTGAGCGATCCAAGAACACCGGGGAGCTGTTTTTT
CASSERSKNTGELFF
>TRBV19|NA|TRBJ2-1|TRBD2
TGTGCCAGTAATGGCGGGAGAGGCGATGAGCAGTTCTTC
CASNGGRGDEQFF
>TRBV28|NA|TRBJ2-2|NA
TGTGCCAGCTCCATAGGTATCACCGGGGAGCTGTTTTTT
CASSIGITGELFF
>TRBV28|NA|TRBJ2-5|TRBD1
TGTGCCAGCAGTTCCCCCGGGACAGGGATTTCAGAGACCCAGTACTTC
CASSSPGTGISETQYF
>TRBV7-3|NA|TRBJ1-6|NA
TGTGCCAGCAGCCGGGACGGTAATAATTCACCCCTCCACTTT
CASSRDGNNSPLHF
>TRBV28|NA|TRBJ1-2|TRBD1
TGTGCCAGCAGTTTGTCTCGGATTGGGACAGGGCCGGACTATGGCTACACCTTC
CASSLSRIGTGPDYGYTF
>TRBV28|NA|TRBJ2-5|NA
TGTGCCAGCAGTGAGGGGGCGTACAGGGAGGCAGAGACCCAGTACTTC
CASSEGAYREAETQYF
>TRBV6-5|NA|TRBJ2-5|TRBD2
TGTGCCAGCAGTTACGGGACTAGCATGGAGACCCAGTACTTC
CASSYGTSMETQYF
>TRBV2|NA|TRBJ1-1|NA
TGTGCCAGCAGTGACCTCAGGGACCCTGAAGCTTTCTTT
CASSDLRDPEAFF
>TRBV6-6|NA|TRBJ2-5|TRBD2
TGTGCCAGCAGGGAACTAGCGGGGACCCAAGAGACCCAGTACTTC
CASRELAGTQETQYF
>TRBV15|NA|TRBJ1-6|NA
TGTGCCACCAGCAGAGATGGGCGGGGTATCAATTCACCCCTCCACTTT
CATSRDGRGINSPLHF
>TRBV6-4|NA|TRBJ2-2|NA
TGTGCCAGCAGTGCATCGGGGGTTAGCGGGGAGCTGTTTTTT
CASSASGVSGELFF
>TRBV7-9|once|TRBJ1-2|TRBD1
TGTGCCAGCAGCGGGACAGGGCTAGGTGGCTACACCTTC
CASSGTGLGGYTF
>TRBV6-1|NA|TRBJ2-1|NA
TGTGCCAGCAGGGTCCGAAATGAGCAGTTCTTC
CASRVRNEQFF
>TRBV6-5|NA|TRBJ2-7|NA
TGTGCCAGCAGTCACAGGAAGGGACCTTACGAGCAGTACTTC
CASSHRKGPYEQYF
>TRBV6-5|NA|TRBJ2-7|TRBD1
TGTGCCAGCAGAAGAGGACAGGGCCACGAGCAGTACTTC
CASRRGQGHEQYF
>TRBV5-1|NA|TRBJ1-2|NA
TGCGCCAGCAGCCCGACGGGACGGGACTATGGCTACACCTTC
CASSPTGRDYGYTF
>TRBV28|NA|TRBJ1-5|NA
TGTGCCAGCAGTTTACCCAATTATAGCAATCAGCCCCAGCATTTT
CASSLPNYSNQPQHF
>TRBV30|NA|TRBJ2-5|TRBD2
TGTGCCTGGAGCTTTGGGACTAGCCCGGACGAGACCCAGTACTTC
CAWSFGTSPDETQYF
>TRBV27|NA|TRBJ2-6|NA
TGTGCCAGCAGTTTTATAGGGTCCAACGTCCTGACTTTC
CASSFIGSNVLTF
>TRBV5-5|NA|TRBJ1-2|NA
TGTGCCAGCAGCGTCTCTAGCAGGCAGAACTATGGCTACACCTTC
CASSVSSRQNYGYTF
>TRBV4-1|NA|TRBJ2-3|NA
TGCGCCAGCAGCCAAGATCCCAGGGGCGCCGATACGCAGTATTTT
CASSQDPRGADTQYF
>TRBV30|NA|TRBJ2-3|NA
TGTGCCTGGAGTAACGACGAAACAACAGATACGCAGTATTTT
CAWSNDETTDTQYF
>TRBV6-5|NA|TRBJ2-2|TRBD1
TGTGCCAGCACGCGGGACAGGGAGGCCGGGGAGCTGTTTTTT
CASTRDREAGELFF